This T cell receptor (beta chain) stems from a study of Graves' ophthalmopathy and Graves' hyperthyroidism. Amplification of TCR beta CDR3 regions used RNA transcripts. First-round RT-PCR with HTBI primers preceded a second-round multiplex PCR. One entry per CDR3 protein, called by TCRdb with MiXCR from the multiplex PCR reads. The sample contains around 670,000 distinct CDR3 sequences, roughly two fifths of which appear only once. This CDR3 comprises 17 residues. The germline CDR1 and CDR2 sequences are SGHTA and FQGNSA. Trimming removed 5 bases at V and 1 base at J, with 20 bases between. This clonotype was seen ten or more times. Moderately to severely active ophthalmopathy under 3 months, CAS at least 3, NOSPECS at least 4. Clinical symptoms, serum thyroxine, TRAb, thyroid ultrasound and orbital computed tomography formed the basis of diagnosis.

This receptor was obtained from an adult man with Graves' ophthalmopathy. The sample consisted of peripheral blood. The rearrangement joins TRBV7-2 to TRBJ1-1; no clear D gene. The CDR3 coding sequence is TGTGCCAGCAGCAGCCGGCCGGCGCACTTGTGGAACACTGAAGCTTTCTTT. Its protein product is CASSSRPAHLWNTEAFF.